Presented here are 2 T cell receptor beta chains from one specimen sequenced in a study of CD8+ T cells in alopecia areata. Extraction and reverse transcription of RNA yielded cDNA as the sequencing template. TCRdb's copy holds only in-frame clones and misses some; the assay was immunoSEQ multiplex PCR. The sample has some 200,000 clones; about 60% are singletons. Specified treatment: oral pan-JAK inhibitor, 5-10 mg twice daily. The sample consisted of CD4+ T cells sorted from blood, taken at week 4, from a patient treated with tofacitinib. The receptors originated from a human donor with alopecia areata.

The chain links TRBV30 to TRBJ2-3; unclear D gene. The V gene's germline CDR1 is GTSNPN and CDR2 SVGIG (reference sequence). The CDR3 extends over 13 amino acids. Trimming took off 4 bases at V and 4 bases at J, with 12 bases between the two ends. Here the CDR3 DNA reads TGTGCCTGGACCGTAAAGGCGGCAGATACGCAGTATTTT. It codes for CAWTVKAADTQYF.

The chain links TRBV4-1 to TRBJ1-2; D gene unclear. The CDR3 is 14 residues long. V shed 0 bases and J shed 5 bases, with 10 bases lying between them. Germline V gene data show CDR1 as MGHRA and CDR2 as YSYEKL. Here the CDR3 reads CASSQDRRFYGYTF. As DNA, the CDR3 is TGCGCCAGCAGCCAAGATCGACGCTTTTATGGCTACACCTTC.